This is a list of T cell receptor beta chains from one sample in a study of T cells in tuberculosis. TCRdb keeps only in-frame clones here, not all; method: immunoSEQ multiplex PCR. The table includes approximately 30,000 clones, just over 90% detected once. Input material: PBMCs. The receptors shown here come from a donor between 10 and 35 years old with latent tuberculosis or without tuberculosis infection. CDR3s include the opening cysteine and the closing phenylalanine or tryptophan. Each record gives: D gene, clone size, J gene, V gene, CDR3 DNA, CDR3 protein. D genes are given only for firm matches. The listing skips clone size in some rows; elsewhere it reads once, few, many or a size class.

D gene: NA
clone size: NA
J gene: TRBJ2-1
V gene: TRBV6-1
CDR3 DNA: TGTGCCAGCAGTGAAGAGGCGGGAATCTCCTACAATGAGCAGTTCTTC
CDR3 protein: CASSEEAGISYNEQFF

D gene: NA
clone size: NA
J gene: TRBJ2-7
V gene: TRBV29-1
CDR3 DNA: TGCAGCGCCCCCCCCGACAGATCCAACGAGCAGTACTTC
CDR3 protein: CSAPPDRSNEQYF

D gene: TRBD2
clone size: NA
J gene: TRBJ2-3
V gene: TRBV27
CDR3 DNA: TGTGCCAGCAGTTTTACTAGCGGGAGTCAGACAGATACGCAGTATTTT
CDR3 protein: CASSFTSGSQTDTQYF

D gene: NA
clone size: NA
J gene: TRBJ1-1
V gene: TRBV10-2
CDR3 DNA: TGCGCCAGCAGTGGGACAGCCACTGAAGCTTTCTTT
CDR3 protein: CASSGTATEAFF

D gene: TRBD2
clone size: NA
J gene: TRBJ2-1
V gene: TRBV4-3
CDR3 DNA: TGCGCCAGCAGCCCTGGCGTTCAGCGGGAGGGGTCGTCCTACAATGAGCAGTTCTTC
CDR3 protein: CASSPGVQREGSSYNEQFF

D gene: NA
clone size: NA
J gene: TRBJ1-2
V gene: TRBV7-8
CDR3 DNA: TGTGCCAGCAGCTTAGATGCATGGAGTGGCTACACCTTC
CDR3 protein: CASSLDAWSGYTF

D gene: TRBD2
clone size: NA
J gene: TRBJ2-7
V gene: TRBV28
CDR3 DNA: TGTGCCAGCCTCGAAGCAGGGGCACTAGCGGGCAAGGCCGAGCAGTACTTC
CDR3 protein: CASLEAGALAGKAEQYF

D gene: TRBD1
clone size: NA
J gene: TRBJ2-1
V gene: TRBV5-4
CDR3 DNA: TGTGCCAGCAGCTCCGGGACAGGGATGATTTTTGACAATGAGCAGTTCTTC
CDR3 protein: CASSSGTGMIFDNEQFF

D gene: TRBD1
clone size: NA
J gene: TRBJ1-1
V gene: TRBV18
CDR3 DNA: TGTGCCAGCTCACCTACACAGGGGGAGCGCACTGAAGCTTTCTTT
CDR3 protein: CASSPTQGERTEAFF

D gene: TRBD1
clone size: NA
J gene: TRBJ1-1
V gene: TRBV7-2
CDR3 DNA: TGTGCCAGCAGCTTGGGGGGGACAGGGTGGACTGAAGCTTTCTTT
CDR3 protein: CASSLGGTGWTEAFF

D gene: NA
clone size: NA
J gene: TRBJ2-2
V gene: TRBV9
CDR3 DNA: TGTGCCAGCAGCGTAGTTAGCGCTCCGAACACCGGGGAGCTGTTTTTT
CDR3 protein: CASSVVSAPNTGELFF

D gene: NA
clone size: NA
J gene: TRBJ1-5
V gene: TRBV4-3
CDR3 DNA: TGCGCCAGCAGCGTAAACCGGGGGGGACGTCAGCCCCAGCATTTT
CDR3 protein: CASSVNRGGRQPQHF

D gene: TRBD2
clone size: NA
J gene: TRBJ2-1
V gene: TRBV5-1
CDR3 DNA: TGCGCCAGCAGCTTTAAGGCGGGGGGCGTCAATGAGCAGTTCTTC
CDR3 protein: CASSFKAGGVNEQFF

D gene: TRBD2
clone size: NA
J gene: TRBJ2-7
V gene: TRBV7-2
CDR3 DNA: TGTGCCAGCAGCTTAGGGGCGGGGGGCACTTCCTACGAGCAGTACTTC
CDR3 protein: CASSLGAGGTSYEQYF

D gene: NA
clone size: NA
J gene: TRBJ2-7
V gene: TRBV5-6
CDR3 DNA: TGTGCCAGCAGCTTGGCCACACACGACGAGCAGTACTTC
CDR3 protein: CASSLATHDEQYF

D gene: NA
clone size: NA
J gene: TRBJ2-3
V gene: TRBV7-3
CDR3 DNA: TGTGCCAGCAGACTAACGGTCATACCAGAACCTAATACTCCTAGCACAGATACGCAGTATTTT
CDR3 protein: CASRLTVIPEPNTPSTDTQYF

D gene: NA
clone size: NA
J gene: TRBJ2-7
V gene: TRBV5-1
CDR3 DNA: TGCGCCAGCAGCTTGGTGGGGACTTACGAGCAGTACTTC
CDR3 protein: CASSLVGTYEQYF

D gene: TRBD1
clone size: NA
J gene: TRBJ2-1
V gene: TRBV25-1
CDR3 DNA: TGTGCCAGCAGTGAATCCTTCGGCGGTCAGGGGGAATACAATGAGCAGTTCTTC
CDR3 protein: CASSESFGGQGEYNEQFF

D gene: NA
clone size: NA
J gene: TRBJ1-2
V gene: TRBV7-2
CDR3 DNA: TGTGCCAGCAGCTTAGGGGCGGGCTATGGCTACACCTTC
CDR3 protein: CASSLGAGYGYTF

D gene: NA
clone size: NA
J gene: TRBJ2-3
V gene: TRBV28
CDR3 DNA: TGTGCCAGCTGTTCAGGCCAGGAGGCAGATACGCAGTATTTT
CDR3 protein: CASCSGQEADTQYF

D gene: NA
clone size: NA
J gene: TRBJ1-2
V gene: TRBV5-4
CDR3 DNA: TGTGCCAGCAGTCCTAGGGCAGGGGAGGGCTATGGCTACACCTTC
CDR3 protein: CASSPRAGEGYGYTF

D gene: NA
clone size: NA
J gene: TRBJ1-5
V gene: TRBV30
CDR3 DNA: TGTGCCTGGAGCGGGGGGCGCGGGTATCAGCCCCAGCATTTT
CDR3 protein: CAWSGGRGYQPQHF

D gene: TRBD2
clone size: once
J gene: TRBJ2-7
V gene: TRBV11-3
CDR3 DNA: TGTGCCAGCAGCCCCTGGCTAGCGGGAGGCCCTAACCCTCGCGAGCAGTACTTC
CDR3 protein: CASSPWLAGGPNPREQYF

D gene: TRBD1
clone size: NA
J gene: TRBJ2-3
V gene: TRBV27
CDR3 DNA: TGTGCCAGCAGTTTATTGGGGACAGGGGCCACAGATACGCAGTATTTT
CDR3 protein: CASSLLGTGATDTQYF

D gene: TRBD1
clone size: NA
J gene: TRBJ2-7
V gene: TRBV27
CDR3 DNA: TGTGCCAGCAGTTCCTTGGACAGGGTCTACGAGCAGTACTTC
CDR3 protein: CASSSLDRVYEQYF

D gene: TRBD1
clone size: NA
J gene: TRBJ2-4
V gene: TRBV19
CDR3 DNA: TGTGCCAGTAGCAGATCCCAGGGGGCGGCCAAAAACATTCAGTACTTC
CDR3 protein: CASSRSQGAAKNIQYF

D gene: NA
clone size: NA
J gene: TRBJ2-7
V gene: TRBV19
CDR3 DNA: TGTGCCAGTAGTAATCACTACGAGCAGTACTTC
CDR3 protein: CASSNHYEQYF